A single sample gave rise to the 8 T cell receptor beta chains below, sequenced in a study of blood T cell repertoires in COVID-19. The repertoire was sequenced with immunoSEQ multiplex PCR; TCRdb's copy has only in-frame clones and lacks some. The sample yields about 25,000 clones, 88% seen once. Sequenced input: peripheral blood. Receptors were obtained from a man between 70 and 80 years old in a cohort sampled during active COVID-19.

V usage is TRBV16 and J usage is TRBJ2-7; 8 bases agree with TRBD1. The CDR3 runs to 17 residues. CDR1 is KGHSY, CDR2 FQNENV, per germline. V shed 3 bases and J 5 bases; nucleotides not matched to a gene: 15. This CDR3 reads CASSQNIPGQGSNEQYF. Here the CDR3 DNA reads TGTGCCAGCAGCCAGAATATCCCCGGACAGGGCTCGAACGAGCAGTACTTC.

This chain's CDR3 is CASSPRQGRETQYF. CDR3 nucleotides: TGTGCCAGCAGCCCGAGACAGGGAAGGGAGACCCAGTACTTC. V and J are TRBV5-4 and TRBJ2-5; 7 bases are shared with TRBD1. V dropped 4 bases and J dropped 5; count of bases not matched to a gene: 8. CDR1 and CDR2 from the germline V gene are SGHNT and YYREEE (reference sequence). CDR3 length: 14 amino acids.

The chain uses TRBV28 and TRBJ1-6; D gene unclear. CDR1 and CDR2 (germline): MDHEN, SYDVKM. This CDR3 is 16 amino acids long. V was trimmed by 6 bases and J by 0 bases, leaving 12 bases between them. The DNA of the CDR3 is TGTGCCAGCAGCTTGGCCTGGAGCTCCTATAATTCACCCCTCCACTTT. It codes for CASSLAWSSYNSPLHF.

The chain couples TRBV11-2 to TRBJ2-1, with 11 bases lining up with TRBD2. The ends lost 1 base at V and 5 bases at J; junction bases unmatched: 10. Per the germline V gene, CDR1 is SGHAT and CDR2 is FQNNGV. CDR3 length equals 18 residues. DNA of the CDR3: TGTGCCAGCAGCTTAGGGGCTAGCGGGAGGTCCCGCGACAATGAGCAGTTCTTC. Translating it yields CASSLGASGRSRDNEQFF.

This chain joins TRBV7-8 and TRBJ2-3; D not resolved. Germline CDR1 and CDR2: SGHVS and FQNEAQ. Trimming left V 5 bases short and J 6 bases short, with 9 bases between. The CDR3 spans 12 residues. The CDR3 spells CASSPPSDTQYF. CDR3 coding DNA: TGTGCCAGCAGCCCCCCCTCGGATACGCAGTATTTT.

The chain links TRBV7-6 to TRBJ2-1; D is unresolved. In germline, CDR1 is SGHVS, CDR2 FNYEAQ. V lost 5 bases to trimming and J lost 8 bases, with 10 bases between them. This CDR3 region has 12 residues. Here the CDR3 DNA reads TGTGCCAGCAGCCCCGGCCGGGATGAGCAGTTCTTC. It specifies CASSPGRDEQFF.

The chain uses TRBV24-1 and TRBJ1-1; D is possibly TRBD1 (5 bases). The CDR3 is 15 amino acids. V gave up 6 bases and J gave up 1 base, with 14 bases separating them. CDR1 and CDR2 (germline): KGHDR, SFDVKD. The CDR3 DNA reads TGTGCCACCAGTCCTAGGGGCGCGAGGAACACTGAAGCTTTCTTT. Its translation is CATSPRGARNTEAFF.

This chain joins TRBV18 and TRBJ1-1; D is undetermined. The V gene's germline CDR1 is KGHSH and CDR2 LQKENI. The CDR3 has 13 amino acids. V was shortened by 5 bases and J by 0 bases, with 7 bases between the two germline ends. Here the CDR3 DNA reads TGTGCCAGCTCATCCGCGATGAACACTGAAGCTTTCTTT. This translates into CASSSAMNTEAFF.